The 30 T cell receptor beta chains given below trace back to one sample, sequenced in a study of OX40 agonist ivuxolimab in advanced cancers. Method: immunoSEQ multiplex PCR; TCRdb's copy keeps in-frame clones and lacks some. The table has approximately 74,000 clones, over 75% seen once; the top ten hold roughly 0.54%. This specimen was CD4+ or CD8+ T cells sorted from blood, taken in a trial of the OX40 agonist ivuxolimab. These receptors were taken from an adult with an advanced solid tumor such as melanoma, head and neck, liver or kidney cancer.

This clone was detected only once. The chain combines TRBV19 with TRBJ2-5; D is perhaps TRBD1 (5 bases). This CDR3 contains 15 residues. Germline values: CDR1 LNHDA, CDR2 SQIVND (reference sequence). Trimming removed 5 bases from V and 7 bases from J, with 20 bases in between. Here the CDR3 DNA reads TGTGCCAGTAGTGTTGACAGTGGAGATCCGGGGACCCAGTACTTC. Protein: CASSVDSGDPGTQYF.

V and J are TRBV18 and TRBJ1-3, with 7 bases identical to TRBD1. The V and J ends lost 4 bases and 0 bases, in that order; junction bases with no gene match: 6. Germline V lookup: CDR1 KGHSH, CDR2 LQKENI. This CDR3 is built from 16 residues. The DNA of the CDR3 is TGTGCCAGCTCACAGGGGGCTCCTAACTCTGGAAACACCATATATTTT. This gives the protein CASSQGAPNSGNTIYF.

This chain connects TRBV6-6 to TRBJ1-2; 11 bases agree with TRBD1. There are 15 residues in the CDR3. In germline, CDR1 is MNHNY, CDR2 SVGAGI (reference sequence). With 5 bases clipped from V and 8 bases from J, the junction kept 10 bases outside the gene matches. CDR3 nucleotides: TGTGCCAGCAGTGTAAGGACAGGGGGCGCCTGGGGCTACACCTTC. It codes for CASSVRTGGAWGYTF.

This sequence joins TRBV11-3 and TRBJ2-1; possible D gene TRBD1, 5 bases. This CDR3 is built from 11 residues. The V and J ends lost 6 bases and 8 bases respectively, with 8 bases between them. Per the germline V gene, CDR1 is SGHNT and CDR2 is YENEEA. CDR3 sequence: CASSIGDEQFF. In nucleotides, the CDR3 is TGTGCCAGCAGTATAGGGGATGAGCAGTTCTTC.

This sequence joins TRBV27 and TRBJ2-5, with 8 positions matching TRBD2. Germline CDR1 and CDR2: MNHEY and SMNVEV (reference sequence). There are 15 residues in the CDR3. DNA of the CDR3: TGTGGGGGTGGAGCGGGAGAGAGTCCCCAAGAGACCCAGTACTTC. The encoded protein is CGGGAGESPQETQYF.

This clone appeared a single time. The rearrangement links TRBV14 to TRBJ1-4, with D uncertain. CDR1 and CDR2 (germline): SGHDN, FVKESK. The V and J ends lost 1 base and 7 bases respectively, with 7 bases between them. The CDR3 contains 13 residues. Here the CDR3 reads CASSQVNSEKLFF. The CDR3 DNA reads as TGTGCCAGCAGCCAAGTAAATAGTGAAAAACTGTTTTTT.

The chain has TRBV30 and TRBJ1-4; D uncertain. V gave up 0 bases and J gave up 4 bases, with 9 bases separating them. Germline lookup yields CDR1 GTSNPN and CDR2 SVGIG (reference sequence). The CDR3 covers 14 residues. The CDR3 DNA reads TGTGCCTGGAGTGTCGGAGGGAATAATGAAAAACTGTTTTTT. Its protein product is CAWSVGGNNEKLFF.

The CDR3 loop reads CSVVGETQYF. CDR3 coding DNA: TGCAGCGTTGTAGGGGAGACCCAGTACTTC. V gene TRBV29-1 combines with J gene TRBJ2-5; D not resolved. This CDR3 comprises 10 residues. V was pared by 4 bases and J by 5 bases, with 5 bases between. The germline V gene has CDR1 SQVTM and CDR2 ANQGSEA.

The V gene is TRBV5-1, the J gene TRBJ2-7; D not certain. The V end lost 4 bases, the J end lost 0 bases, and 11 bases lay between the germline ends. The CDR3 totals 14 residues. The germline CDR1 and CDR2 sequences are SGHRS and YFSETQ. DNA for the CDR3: TGCGCCAGCAGCCCCAAACCTCGCTCCTACGAGCAGTACTTC. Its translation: CASSPKPRSYEQYF.

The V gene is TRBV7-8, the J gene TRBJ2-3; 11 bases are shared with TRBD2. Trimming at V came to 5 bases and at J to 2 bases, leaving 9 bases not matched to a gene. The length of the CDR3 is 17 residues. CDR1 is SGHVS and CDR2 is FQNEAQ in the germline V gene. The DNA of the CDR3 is TGTGCCAGCAGCACAGTGGGTAGCGGGAGGGCCACAGATACGCAGTATTTT. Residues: CASSTVGSGRATDTQYF.

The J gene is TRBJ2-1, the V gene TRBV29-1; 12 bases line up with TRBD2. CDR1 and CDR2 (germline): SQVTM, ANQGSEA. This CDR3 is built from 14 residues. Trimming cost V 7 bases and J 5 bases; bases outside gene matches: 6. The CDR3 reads CSARTSGNNNEQFF. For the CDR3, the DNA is TGCAGCGCGAGGACTAGCGGGAACAACAATGAGCAGTTCTTC.

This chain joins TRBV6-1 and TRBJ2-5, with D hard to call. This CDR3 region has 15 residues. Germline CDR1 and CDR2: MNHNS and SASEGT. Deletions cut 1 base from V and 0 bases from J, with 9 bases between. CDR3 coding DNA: TGTGCCAGCAGTGAAGGGGGAACGTACCAAGAGACCCAGTACTTC. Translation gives CASSEGGTYQETQYF.

CDR3 in DNA: TGCGCCAGCAGCTTGGAAGGACGAGGACAGGGCCAGCCCCAGCATTTT. Translation gives CASSLEGRGQGQPQHF. The chain is built from TRBV5-1 and TRBJ1-5; 8 bases are shared with TRBD1. From germline, CDR1 is SGHRS and CDR2 YFSETQ. The CDR3 sequence is 16 residues long. The trim removed 0 bases at V and 7 bases at J, leaving 9 bases unmatched.

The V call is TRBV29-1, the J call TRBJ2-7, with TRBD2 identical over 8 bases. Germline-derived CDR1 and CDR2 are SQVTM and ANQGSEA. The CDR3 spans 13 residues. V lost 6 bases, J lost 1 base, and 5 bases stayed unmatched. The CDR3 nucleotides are TGCAGCGTGGCTCGGGGGGGGTCCTACGAGCAGTACTTC. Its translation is CSVARGGSYEQYF.

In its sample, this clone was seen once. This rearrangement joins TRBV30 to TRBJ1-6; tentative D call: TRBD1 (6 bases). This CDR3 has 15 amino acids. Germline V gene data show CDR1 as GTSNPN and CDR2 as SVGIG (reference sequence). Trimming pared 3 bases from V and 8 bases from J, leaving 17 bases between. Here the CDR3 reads CAWSLGGGGYSPLHF. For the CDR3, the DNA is TGTGCCTGGAGCCTAGGGGGGGGAGGATATTCACCCCTCCACTTT.

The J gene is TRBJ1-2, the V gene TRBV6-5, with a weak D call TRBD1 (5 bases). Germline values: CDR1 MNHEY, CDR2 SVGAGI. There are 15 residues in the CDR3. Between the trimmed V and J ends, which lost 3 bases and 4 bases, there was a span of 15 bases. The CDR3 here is CASSYWGRESYGYTF. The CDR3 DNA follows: TGTGCCAGCAGTTATTGGGGCAGGGAGTCCTATGGCTACACCTTC.

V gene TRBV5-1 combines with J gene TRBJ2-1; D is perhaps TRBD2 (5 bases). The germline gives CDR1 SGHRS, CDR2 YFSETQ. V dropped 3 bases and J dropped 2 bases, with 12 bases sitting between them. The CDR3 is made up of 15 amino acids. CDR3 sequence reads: CASSSPDGTYNEQFF. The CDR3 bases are TGCGCCAGCAGCTCCCCTGACGGGACCTACAATGAGCAGTTCTTC.

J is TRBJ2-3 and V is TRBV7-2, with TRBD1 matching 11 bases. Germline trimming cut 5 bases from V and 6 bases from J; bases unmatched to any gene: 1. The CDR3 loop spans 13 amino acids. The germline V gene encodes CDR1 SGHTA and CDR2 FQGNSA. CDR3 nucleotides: TGTGCCAGCAGCCGGGACAGGGGGGATACGCAGTATTTT. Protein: CASSRDRGDTQYF.

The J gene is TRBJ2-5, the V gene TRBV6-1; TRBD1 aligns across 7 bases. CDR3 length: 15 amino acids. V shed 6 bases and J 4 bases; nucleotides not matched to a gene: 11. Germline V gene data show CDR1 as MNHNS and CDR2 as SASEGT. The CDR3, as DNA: TGTGCCAGCAGCCCTGGGACAGTAGGAGGAGAGACCCAGTACTTC. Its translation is CASSPGTVGGETQYF.

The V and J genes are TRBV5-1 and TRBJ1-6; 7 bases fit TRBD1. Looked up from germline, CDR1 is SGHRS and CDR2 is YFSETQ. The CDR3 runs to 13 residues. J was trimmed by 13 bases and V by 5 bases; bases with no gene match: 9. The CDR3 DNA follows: TGCGCCAGCAGAGTCGACAGGGAGGCGCCCCTCCACTTT. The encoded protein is CASRVDREAPLHF.

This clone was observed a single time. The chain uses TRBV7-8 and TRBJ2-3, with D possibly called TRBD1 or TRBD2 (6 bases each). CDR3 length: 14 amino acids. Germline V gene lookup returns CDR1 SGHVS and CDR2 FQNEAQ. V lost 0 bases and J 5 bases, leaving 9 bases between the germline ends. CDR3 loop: CASSLARGLDTQYF. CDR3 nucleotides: TGTGCCAGCAGCTTAGCCAGGGGACTAGATACGCAGTATTTT.

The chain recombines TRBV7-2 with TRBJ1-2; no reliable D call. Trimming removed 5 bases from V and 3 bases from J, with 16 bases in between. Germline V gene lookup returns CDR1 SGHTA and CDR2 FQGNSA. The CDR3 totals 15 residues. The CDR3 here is CASSPREGPYYGYTF. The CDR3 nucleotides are TGTGCCAGCAGCCCGCGGGAGGGTCCGTACTATGGCTACACCTTC.

The CDR3 DNA sequence: TGCGCCAGCAGCCCCTCCTCCAGCGGGAGCAACGAGCAGTACTTC. This sequence encodes CASSPSSSGSNEQYF. This chain connects TRBV5-1 to TRBJ2-7; 8 nucleotides line up with TRBD2. V lost 4 bases to trimming and J lost 5 bases; unmatched junction nucleotides: 11. The CDR3 totals 15 residues. Germline-derived CDR1 and CDR2 are SGHRS and YFSETQ.

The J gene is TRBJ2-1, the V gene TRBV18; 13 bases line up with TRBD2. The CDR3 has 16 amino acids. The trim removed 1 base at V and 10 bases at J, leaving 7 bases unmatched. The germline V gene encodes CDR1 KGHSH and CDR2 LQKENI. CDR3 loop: CASSPRYGGLAGEQFF. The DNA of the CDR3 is TGTGCCAGCTCACCACGATATGGGGGACTAGCGGGGGAGCAGTTCTTC.

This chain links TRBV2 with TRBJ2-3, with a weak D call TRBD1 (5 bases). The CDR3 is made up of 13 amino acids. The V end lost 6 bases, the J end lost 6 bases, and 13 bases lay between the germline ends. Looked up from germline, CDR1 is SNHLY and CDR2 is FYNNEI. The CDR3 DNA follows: TGTGCCAGCAGCAGGGCTTTCGGGGATACGCAGTATTTT. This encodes CASSRAFGDTQYF. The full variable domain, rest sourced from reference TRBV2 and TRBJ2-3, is EPEVTQTPSHQVTQMGQEVILRCVPISNHLYFYWYRQILGQKVEFLVSFYNNEISEKSEIFDDQFSVERPDGSNFTLKIRSTKLEDSAMYFCASSRAFGDTQYFGPGTRLTVL.

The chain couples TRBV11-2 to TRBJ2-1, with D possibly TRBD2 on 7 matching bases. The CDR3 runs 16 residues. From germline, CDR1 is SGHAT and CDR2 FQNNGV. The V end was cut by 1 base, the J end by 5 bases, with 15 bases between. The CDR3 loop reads CASSLVGRGLNNEQFF. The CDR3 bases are TGTGCCAGCAGCTTAGTAGGCAGGGGACTAAACAATGAGCAGTTCTTC. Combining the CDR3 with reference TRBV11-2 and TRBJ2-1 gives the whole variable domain EAGVAQSPRYKIIEKRQSVAFWCNPISGHATLYWYQQILGQGPKLLIQFQNNGVVDDSQLPKDRFSAERLKGVDSTLKIQPAKLEDSAVYLCASSLVGRGLNNEQFFGPGTRLTVL.

The CDR3, as DNA: TGTGCCAGCAATGGGCTTAATAGCAATCAGCCCCAGCATTTT. This encodes CASNGLNSNQPQHF. The rearrangement links TRBV7-2 to TRBJ1-5; no clear D. Germline CDR1 SGHTA, CDR2 FQGNSA. The CDR3 extends over 14 amino acids. V was cut by 7 bases and J by 0 bases, with 10 bases left in between.

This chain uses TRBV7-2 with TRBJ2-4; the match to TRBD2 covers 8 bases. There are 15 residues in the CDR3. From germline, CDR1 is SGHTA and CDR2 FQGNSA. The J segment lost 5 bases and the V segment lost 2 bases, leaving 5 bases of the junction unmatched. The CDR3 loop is CASSLSPGGQNIQYF. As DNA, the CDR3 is TGTGCCAGCAGCTTAAGTCCGGGAGGGCAAAACATTCAGTACTTC.

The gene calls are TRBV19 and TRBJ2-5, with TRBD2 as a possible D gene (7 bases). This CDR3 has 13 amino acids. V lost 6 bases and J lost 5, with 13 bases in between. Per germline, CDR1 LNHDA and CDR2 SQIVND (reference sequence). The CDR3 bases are TGTGCCAGTAGGGGGGGGCTCGGGGAGACCCAGTACTTC. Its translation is CASRGGLGETQYF.

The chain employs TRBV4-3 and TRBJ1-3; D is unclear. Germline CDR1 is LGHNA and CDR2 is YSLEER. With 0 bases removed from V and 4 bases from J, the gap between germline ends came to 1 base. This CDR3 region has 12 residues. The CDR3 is CASSQDGNTIYF. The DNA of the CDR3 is TGCGCCAGCAGCCAAGACGGAAACACCATATATTTT.